The 26 T cell receptor beta chains below were found in one sample sequenced in a study of OX40 agonist ivuxolimab in advanced cancers. Library prep was done by the immunoSEQ multiplex PCR assay. The table comes from immuneACCESS by way of TCRdb, which keeps in-frame sequences with V and J called. Part of the clones is missing from these tables; in studies checked, under half for an unresolved V gene and the rest for unknown reasons. The sample includes tens of thousands of clones, with roughly 78% observed a single time. The ten largest make up approximately 5.3% of the sample. The sequencing here drew on CD4+ or CD8+ T cells sorted from blood, taken in a trial of the OX40 agonist ivuxolimab. The receptors here all came from an adult with an advanced solid tumor such as melanoma, head and neck, liver or kidney cancer.

The chain carries TRBV5-4 and TRBJ2-1; 11 bases align to TRBD2. The V gene's germline CDR1 is SGHNT and CDR2 YYREEE (reference sequence). V dropped 4 bases and J dropped 2; count of bases not matched to a gene: 5. The CDR3 runs 16 residues. The CDR3 DNA reads as TGTGCCAGCAGCCCCCGGACTAGCGGGCCCTACAATGAGCAGTTCTTC. Its translation is CASSPRTSGPYNEQFF.

The chain combines TRBV11-2 with TRBJ1-6; tentatively, D is TRBD1 (6 bases). Trimming cost V 5 bases and J 7 bases, with 12 bases left between them. This CDR3 has 14 residues. Germline lookup yields CDR1 SGHAT and CDR2 FQNNGV. CDR3 amino acids: CASSKRGANSPLHF. DNA of the CDR3: TGTGCCAGCAGCAAGCGGGGGGCGAATTCACCCCTCCACTTT. Filled out from reference TRBV11-2 and TRBJ1-6, the complete variable domain reads EAGVAQSPRYKIIEKRQSVAFWCNPISGHATLYWYQQILGQGPKLLIQFQNNGVVDDSQLPKDRFSAERLKGVDSTLKIQPAKLEDSAVYLCASSKRGANSPLHFGNGTRLTVT.

V is TRBV19 and J is TRBJ1-5; a weak D match, TRBD1 (6 bases). The V gene lost 5 bases and the J gene lost 5 bases, with 16 bases spanning the gap. Per germline, CDR1 LNHDA and CDR2 SQIVND (reference sequence). This CDR3 is 15 amino acids long. Written as DNA, the CDR3 is TGTGCCAGTAGTGAAAAAGGACAGAGATATCAGCCCCAGCATTTT. This translates into CASSEKGQRYQPQHF.

The CDR3 is CASSTTGYGNTIYF. The DNA for the CDR3 is TGTGCCAGCAGTACTACAGGGTACGGAAACACCATATATTTT. The rearrangement links TRBV6-5 to TRBJ1-3, with D maybe TRBD1 (6 bases). The V and J ends lost 5 bases and 4 bases respectively, with 12 bases between them. Per germline, CDR1 MNHEY and CDR2 SVGAGI. CDR3 length: 14 amino acids.

J is TRBJ2-1 and V is TRBV19; TRBD2 agrees at 10 bases. The CDR3 is 14 amino acids. V was pared by 2 bases and J by 8 bases, with 3 bases of the junction left unmatched. CDR1 and CDR2 from the germline V gene are LNHDA and SQIVND (reference sequence). In DNA form, the CDR3 reads TGTGCCAGTAGTATAAGCGGGGGGGCCCATGAGCAGTTCTTC. Encoded protein: CASSISGGAHEQFF.

The chain couples TRBV7-8 to TRBJ2-7; 10 bases are a match to TRBD2. V trimming: 5 bases; J trimming: 5 bases; junction bases outside the gene matches: 9. This CDR3 spans 15 amino acids. Germline values: CDR1 SGHVS, CDR2 FQNEAQ. Written as DNA, the CDR3 is TGTGCCAGCAGCCAACCTTCTAGCGGGAGACACGAGCAGTACTTC. Its protein is CASSQPSSGRHEQYF.

This chain joins TRBV11-2 and TRBJ2-7; D is unresolved. Trimming took 3 bases from V and 2 from J, leaving 8 bases between them. Looked up from germline, CDR1 is SGHAT and CDR2 is FQNNGV. The CDR3 covers 13 residues. CDR3 in amino acids: CASSLGSTYEQYF. The CDR3 region has the DNA TGTGCCAGCAGCTTGGGCAGCACCTACGAGCAGTACTTC.

The chain carries TRBV30 and TRBJ1-4, with D uncertain. Per the germline V gene, CDR1 is GTSNPN and CDR2 is SVGIG (reference sequence). The CDR3 consists of 13 residues. Trimming stripped 4 bases from V and 8 bases from J, with 14 bases between. The CDR3 reads CAWKRVLGEKLFF. The CDR3 DNA is TGTGCCTGGAAAAGGGTCTTGGGGGAAAAACTGTTTTTT.

The chain joins TRBV5-6 to TRBJ2-7, with unresolved D. Germline-derived CDR1 and CDR2 are SGHDT and YYEEEE. This CDR3 has 13 amino acids. V lost 7 bases and J lost 0, with 11 bases in between. The CDR3 region has the DNA TGTGCCAGCCCCAGCAGCACCTCCTACGAGCAGTACTTC. Its translation is CASPSSTSYEQYF.

This clone was seen once. The chain has TRBV5-1 and TRBJ2-7; TRBD2 matches at 13 bases. Looked up from germline, CDR1 is SGHRS and CDR2 is YFSETQ. The CDR3 totals 15 residues. Unmatched junction bases numbered 6, after V lost 4 bases and J lost 5 bases. This CDR3 reads CASSLGLAGPDEQYF. The DNA for the CDR3 is TGCGCCAGCAGCCTGGGACTAGCGGGACCAGACGAGCAGTACTTC.

This chain uses TRBV28 with TRBJ2-3; TRBD2 matches at 8 bases. The CDR3 is 13 residues long. J lost 5 bases, V lost 10 bases, and 8 bases had no gene match. Germline-derived CDR1 and CDR2 are MDHEN and SYDVKM. The CDR3 DNA reads as TGTGCCACTTCGGGGGGGGCTAGAGATACGCAGTATTTT. Its protein is CATSGGARDTQYF. Looking up the rest from reference TRBV28 and TRBJ2-3 gives the full variable domain: DVKVTQSSRYLVKRTGEKVFLECVQDMDHENMFWYRQDPGLGLRLIYFSYDVKMKEKGDIPEGYSVSREKKERFSLILESASTNQTSMYLCATSGGARDTQYFGPGTRLTVL.

The genes are TRBV5-1 and TRBJ2-7; 7 nucleotides align to TRBD1. Looked up from germline, CDR1 is SGHRS and CDR2 is YFSETQ. The CDR3 is made up of 15 amino acids. V shed 5 bases and J 2 bases; nucleotides not matched to a gene: 10. CDR3 in DNA: TGCGCCAGCAGTTACCCAATAGGACAGGCCTACGAGCAGTACTTC. It codes for CASSYPIGQAYEQYF.

V is TRBV29-1 and J is TRBJ2-3; no clear D. Trimming left V 4 bases short and J 6 bases short, with 8 bases between. CDR3 length equals 11 residues. Germline values: CDR1 SQVTM, CDR2 ANQGSEA. CDR3 sequence (DNA): TGCAGCGTTGGGTCTAGGGATACGCAGTATTTT. As protein: CSVGSRDTQYF.

This clone was detected a few times. The J gene is TRBJ1-5, the V gene TRBV27; TRBD1 aligns across 10 bases. This CDR3 region has 15 residues. The germline CDR1 and CDR2 sequences are MNHEY and SMNVEV (reference sequence). Losses at the gene ends were 4 bases for V and 3 bases for J; bases not matched to a gene: 3. The CDR3 nucleotides read TGTGCCAGCAGTTGGGGACAGGGGACCAATCAGCCCCAGCATTTT. This translates into CASSWGQGTNQPQHF.

The CDR3 nucleotides read TGTGCCAGTAGTACTCTAGCGGGAGGGCCCTACGAGCAGTACTTC. Amino acid sequence: CASSTLAGGPYEQYF. The chain couples TRBV19 to TRBJ2-7, with 12 bases matching TRBD2. This CDR3 contains 15 residues. Unmatched junction bases numbered 3, after V lost 4 bases and J lost 2 bases. The germline gives CDR1 LNHDA, CDR2 SQIVND (reference sequence).

The chain carries TRBV2 and TRBJ2-1; 8 nucleotides agree with TRBD2. The J segment lost 8 bases and the V segment lost 7 bases, leaving 7 bases of the junction unmatched. The germline V gene has CDR1 SNHLY and CDR2 FYNNEI. The CDR3 contains 13 residues. In nucleotides, the CDR3 is TGTGCCAGCACCCTACACGGGAGGGATGAGCAGTTCTTC. It is translated as CASTLHGRDEQFF.

The rearrangement uses TRBV27 and TRBJ2-1, with D possibly TRBD2 on 5 matching bases. The V gene's germline CDR1 is MNHEY and CDR2 SMNVEV (reference sequence). V dropped 4 bases and J dropped 2 bases, with 12 bases sitting between them. The CDR3 has 15 residues. This CDR3 is CASSSRVMTYNEQFF. The CDR3 DNA follows: TGTGCCAGCAGTTCGAGGGTCATGACCTACAATGAGCAGTTCTTC.

V and J are TRBV19 and TRBJ1-4, with TRBD1 as a possible D gene (5 bases). Trimming took 3 bases from V and 7 from J, leaving 6 bases between them. This CDR3 region has 12 residues. The germline gives CDR1 LNHDA, CDR2 SQIVND (reference sequence). The CDR3 coding sequence is TGTGCCAGTAGTATGAGGGGTGAAAAACTGTTTTTT. Translating gives CASSMRGEKLFF. Full variable domain (remainder filled in from reference TRBV19 and TRBJ1-4): DGGITQSPKYLFRKEGQNVTLSCEQNLNHDAMYWYRQDPGQGLRLIYYSQIVNDFQKGDIAEGYSVSREKKESFPLTVTSAQKNPTAFYLCASSMRGEKLFFGSGTQLSVL.

J is TRBJ1-2 and V is TRBV18; maybe TRBD1 (6 bases). V was shortened by 3 bases and J by 6 bases, with 17 bases between the two germline ends. Germline lookup yields CDR1 KGHSH and CDR2 LQKENI. The CDR3 is 15 amino acids. The CDR3 coding sequence is TGTGCCAGCTCACCGGATCGGACAGCCGTCAATGGCTACACCTTC. Translated, it gives CASSPDRTAVNGYTF.

This chain joins TRBV6-5 and TRBJ2-2; tentatively, D is TRBD1 (6 bases). The V end was cut by 0 bases, the J end by 3 bases, with 11 bases between. The germline gives CDR1 MNHEY, CDR2 SVGAGI. CDR3 length equals 16 residues. The CDR3 bases are TGTGCCAGCAGTTACTCAGGGGGTGGTGACACCGGGGAGCTGTTTTTT. Translation: CASSYSGGGDTGELFF.

The chain combines TRBV7-2 with TRBJ2-1; tentative D call: TRBD1 (6 bases). The CDR3 extends over 15 amino acids. The V end lost 5 bases, the J end lost 0 bases, and 11 bases lay between the germline ends. Germline V gene data show CDR1 as SGHTA and CDR2 as FQGNSA. The CDR3 DNA sequence: TGTGCCAGCAGCCCTAGGACAGTCTCCTACAATGAGCAGTTCTTC. Translated: CASSPRTVSYNEQFF.

About this clone: In the same sample, other DNA sequences code for this CDR3. The J gene is TRBJ1-5, the V gene TRBV5-1; 7 bases are shared with TRBD1. V was clipped by 4 bases and J by 8 bases; unmatched bases: 9. The CDR3 runs to 14 residues. In germline, CDR1 is SGHRS, CDR2 YFSETQ. The CDR3 nucleotides read TGCGCCAGCAGCACGCAGGGGGGGAGAGAGCCCCAGCATTTT. Amino acid sequence: CASSTQGGREPQHF.

The chain is built from TRBV2 and TRBJ2-4; D call uncertain. The germline V and J ends were trimmed by 8 bases and 0 bases, with 17 bases remaining between them. The length of the CDR3 is 16 residues. From germline, CDR1 is SNHLY and CDR2 FYNNEI. The CDR3 loop is CASLPDDSLAKNIQYF. CDR3 coding DNA: TGTGCCAGCTTACCGGACGACTCCCTAGCCAAAAACATTCAGTACTTC.

V and J are TRBV28 and TRBJ1-3, with D perhaps TRBD1 (5 bases). Trimming left V 3 bases short and J 3 bases short, with 18 bases between. Germline assignment: CDR1 MDHEN and CDR2 SYDVKM. This CDR3 is built from 17 residues. CDR3 region: CASSFQGLNRNGNTIYF. CDR3 nucleotide sequence: TGTGCCAGCAGTTTTCAGGGTCTTAACCGCAATGGAAACACCATATATTTT.

The rearrangement joins TRBV6-1 to TRBJ2-7; D is ambiguous. The CDR3 runs 14 residues. Trimming pared 7 bases from V and 0 bases from J, leaving 13 bases between. Germline CDR1 reads MNHNS; CDR2 reads SASEGT. The CDR3 nucleotides are TGTGCCAGCAACCGTCAGACCAGCTCCTACGAGCAGTACTTC. Residues: CASNRQTSSYEQYF.

V usage is TRBV18 and J usage is TRBJ1-2; D might be TRBD1 (5 bases). Germline V lookup: CDR1 KGHSH, CDR2 LQKENI. Trimming left V 3 bases short and J 7 bases short, with 21 bases between. The CDR3 is made up of 16 amino acids. The CDR3 DNA is TGTGCCAGCTCACCGACCCAGGGAGGGGAAGCTGGTGGCTACACCTTC. Its translation is CASSPTQGGEAGGYTF.